This is a list of T cell receptor beta chains from one sample in a study of beta chain features in type 1 diabetes. Using immunoSEQ multiplex PCR, the repertoire was profiled, and TCRdb retains in-frame clones only, with some absent. Of about 140,000 clones listed, over 8% were seen once; the top ten hold approximately 0.69%. The sequencing input was central memory CD4+ T cells from blood. These receptors were collected from a woman aged 40 to 50 in good health. CDR3s include the opening cysteine and the closing phenylalanine or tryptophan. The order of the fields is J gene, V gene, CDR3 protein.

TRBJ2-2 TRBV7-2 CALLPRVNTGELFF
TRBJ1-1 TRBV7-9 CASSPTNTGEKGTEAFF
TRBJ2-1 TRBV5-8 CASSPMERGGYNEQFF
TRBJ2-7 TRBV9 CASSAAVELEQYF
TRBJ1-5 TRBV19 CASSNQGQGVQPQHF
TRBJ2-1 TRBV5-1 CASSLYPSGAGRSNEQFF
TRBJ2-2 TRBV7-2 CASSLAGGAVTGELFF
TRBJ2-7 TRBV7-6 CASSSPPAGTRQYF
TRBJ1-5 TRBV19 CASTDPGTSQPQHF
TRBJ2-2 TRBV28 CASTKGRTVSGELFF
TRBJ1-6 TRBV7-6 CASSLDQGTLHF
TRBJ2-5 TRBV2 CASSISSGGQETQYF
TRBJ1-2 TRBV4-2 CASSQGTDYGYTF
TRBJ2-4 TRBV4-3 CASSRTSGGMVGNIQYF
TRBJ2-3 TRBV6-4 CASSGGNADTQYF
TRBJ2-7 TRBV5-6 CASSLTGLARKIEQYF
TRBJ2-7 TRBV2 CASTSGRYEQYF
TRBJ2-2 TRBV27 CASSFSTGGAYTGELFF
TRBJ1-1 TRBV27 CASSQRSGTEAFF
TRBJ2-6 TRBV5-1 CASSLVGQGRPGANVLTF
TRBJ1-3 TRBV28 CASSTGRNTIYF
TRBJ2-5 TRBV10-3 CAISERLAGGRETQYF
TRBJ1-6 TRBV6-5 CASRWTANSPLHF
TRBJ2-1 TRBV7-9 CASTPVGLVRTDEQFF
TRBJ1-2 TRBV6-6 CASSYGLAENYGYTF
TRBJ1-1 TRBV5-1 CASSLTNNRDRETEAFF
TRBJ2-3 TRBV7-2 CASSLVPGTDTQYF
TRBJ2-1 TRBV2 CASSETSGHYNEQFF
TRBJ2-3 TRBV5-1 CASNLQGNTDTQYF
TRBJ2-1 TRBV5-7 CASSPGFRNNEQFF
TRBJ1-4 TRBV7-2 CASSPPGATNEKLFF
TRBJ2-5 TRBV7-2 CASSLIVQRRETQYF
TRBJ2-1 TRBV11-3 CASSLLPQGEQFF
TRBJ2-1 TRBV2 CASSETLAQFF